This T cell receptor (beta chain) stems from a study of early stage breast cancer tumors. Points from the study as a whole: Enriched TCRB sequences shared across patients were mostly commonly generated sequences.

Each sample had two DNA replicates, approximately 0.5 ug blood or approximately 1.5 ug tissue. Clones were sequenced by immunoSEQ multiplex PCR, and TCRdb holds only the in-frame ones, with some missing. The top ten hold about 3.4% of the sample, which has about 51,000 clones, about 77% seen once. CDR1 and CDR2 (germline): SGHRS, YFSETQ. Trimming cost V 0 bases and J 7 bases, with 11 bases left between them. There are 14 residues in the CDR3. As regards this clone: Its antigen is undetermined.

The chain is built from TRBV5-1 and TRBJ2-1, with D perhaps matching TRBD1 (5 bases). The specimen sequenced was blood. The receptor's source is a person aged 40-50 years with breast cancer. In DNA form, the CDR3 reads TGCGCCAGCAGCTTGGTACAGGAAGCTAATGAGCAGTTCTTC. This gives the protein CASSLVQEANEQFF. Full variable domain (rest looked up from reference TRBV5-1 and TRBJ2-1): KAGVTQTPRYLIKTRGQQVTLSCSPISGHRSVSWYQQTPGQGLQFLFEYFSETQRNKGNFPGRFSGRQFSNSRSEMNVSTLELGDSALYLCASSLVQEANEQFFGPGTRLTVL.